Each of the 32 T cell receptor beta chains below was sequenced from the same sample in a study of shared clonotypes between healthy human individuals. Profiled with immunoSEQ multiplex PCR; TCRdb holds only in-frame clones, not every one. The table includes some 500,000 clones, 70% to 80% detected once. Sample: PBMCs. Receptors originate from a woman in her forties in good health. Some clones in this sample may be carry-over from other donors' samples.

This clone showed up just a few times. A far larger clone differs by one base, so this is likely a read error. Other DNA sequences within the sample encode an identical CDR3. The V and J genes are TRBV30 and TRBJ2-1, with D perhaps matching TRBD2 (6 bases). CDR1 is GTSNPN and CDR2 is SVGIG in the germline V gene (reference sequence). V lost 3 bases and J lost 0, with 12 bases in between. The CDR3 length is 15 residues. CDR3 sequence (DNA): TGTGCCTGGAGCCGGCTAGCGACCTCCTACAATGAGCAGTTCTTC. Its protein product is CAWSRLATSYNEQFF.

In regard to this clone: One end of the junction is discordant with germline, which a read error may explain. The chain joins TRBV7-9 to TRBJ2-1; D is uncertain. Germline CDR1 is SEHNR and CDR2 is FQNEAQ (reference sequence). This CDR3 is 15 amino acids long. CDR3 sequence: CASTLVPEAYNEQFF. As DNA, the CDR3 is TGCGCCAGCACCTTAGTTCCAGAGGCCTACAATGAGCAGTTCTTC.

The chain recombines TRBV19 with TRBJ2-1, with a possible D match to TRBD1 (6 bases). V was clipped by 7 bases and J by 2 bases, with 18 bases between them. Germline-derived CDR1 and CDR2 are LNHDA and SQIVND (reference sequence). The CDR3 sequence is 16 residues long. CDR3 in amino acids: CASTYSGELTYNEQFF. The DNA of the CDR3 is TGTGCCAGTACGTATTCAGGGGAACTAACCTACAATGAGCAGTTCTTC.

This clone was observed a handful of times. CDR3 in amino acids: CASSSDSVQSEKLFF. Here the CDR3 DNA reads TGCGCCAGCAGCTCGGACAGCGTGCAAAGTGAAAAACTGTTTTTT. The rearrangement uses TRBV5-1 and TRBJ1-4; D possibly corresponds to TRBD1 (6 bases). The CDR3 sequence is 15 residues long. V lost 3 bases and J lost 7, with 16 bases in between. Germline-derived CDR1 and CDR2 are SGHRS and YFSETQ. The whole variable domain, filled in from reference TRBV5-1 and TRBJ1-4, reads KAGVTQTPRYLIKTRGQQVTLSCSPISGHRSVSWYQQTPGQGLQFLFEYFSETQRNKGNFPGRFSGRQFSNSRSEMNVSTLELGDSALYLCASSSDSVQSEKLFFGSGTQLSVL.

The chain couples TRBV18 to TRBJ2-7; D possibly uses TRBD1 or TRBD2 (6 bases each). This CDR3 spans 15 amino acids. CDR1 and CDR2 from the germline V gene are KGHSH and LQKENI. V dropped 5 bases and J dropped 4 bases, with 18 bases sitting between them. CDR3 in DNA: TGTGCCAGCTCATCCGGGACTTCGACAGGTTACGAGCAGTACTTC. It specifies CASSSGTSTGYEQYF.

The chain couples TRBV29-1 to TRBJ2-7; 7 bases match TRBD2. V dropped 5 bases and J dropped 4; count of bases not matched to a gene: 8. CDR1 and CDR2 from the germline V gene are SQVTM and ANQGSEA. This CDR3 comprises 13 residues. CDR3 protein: CSVYGGSDYEQYF. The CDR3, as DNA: TGCAGCGTTTATGGCGGGAGTGATTACGAGCAGTACTTC.

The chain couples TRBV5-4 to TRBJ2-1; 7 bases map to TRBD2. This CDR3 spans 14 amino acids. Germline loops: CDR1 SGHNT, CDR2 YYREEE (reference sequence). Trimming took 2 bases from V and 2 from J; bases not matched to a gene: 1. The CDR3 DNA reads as TGTGCCAGCAGCTTTGCGGGGGCCTACAATGAGCAGTTCTTC. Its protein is CASSFAGAYNEQFF.

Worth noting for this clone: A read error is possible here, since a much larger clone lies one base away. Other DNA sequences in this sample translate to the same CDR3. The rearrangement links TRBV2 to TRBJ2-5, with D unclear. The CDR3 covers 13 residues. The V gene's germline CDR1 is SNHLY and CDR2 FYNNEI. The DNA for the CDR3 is TGTGCCAGCAGTGTCAGGAGTGAAGAGACACAGTACTTC. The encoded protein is CASSVRSEETQYF.

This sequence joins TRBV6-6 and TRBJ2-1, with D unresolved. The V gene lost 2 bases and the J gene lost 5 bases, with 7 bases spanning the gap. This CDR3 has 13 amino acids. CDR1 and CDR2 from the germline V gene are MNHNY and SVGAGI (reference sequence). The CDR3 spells CASSYPNNNEQFF. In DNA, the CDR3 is TGTGCCAGCAGTTACCCCAACAACAATGAGCAGTTCTTC.

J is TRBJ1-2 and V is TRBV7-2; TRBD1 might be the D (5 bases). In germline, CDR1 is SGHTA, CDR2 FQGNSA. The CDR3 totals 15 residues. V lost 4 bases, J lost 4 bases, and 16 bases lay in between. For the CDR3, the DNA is TGTGCCAGCAGCTGGTCCGGGACCCTTACCTATGGCTACACCTTC. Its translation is CASSWSGTLTYGYTF.

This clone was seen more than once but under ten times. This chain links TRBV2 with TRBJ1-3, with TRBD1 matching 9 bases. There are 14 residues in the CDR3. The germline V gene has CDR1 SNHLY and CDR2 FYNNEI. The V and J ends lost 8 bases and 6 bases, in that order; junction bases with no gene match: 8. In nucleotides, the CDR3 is TGTGCCAGCTCAAGACAGGGGGTAGAAAACACCATATATTTT. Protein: CASSRQGVENTIYF.

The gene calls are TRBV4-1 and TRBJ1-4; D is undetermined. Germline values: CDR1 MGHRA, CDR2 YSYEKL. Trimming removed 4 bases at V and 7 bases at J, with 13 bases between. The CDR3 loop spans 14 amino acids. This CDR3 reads CASSRVHPSEKLFF. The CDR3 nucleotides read TGCGCCAGCAGCCGGGTCCATCCGAGTGAAAAACTGTTTTTT.

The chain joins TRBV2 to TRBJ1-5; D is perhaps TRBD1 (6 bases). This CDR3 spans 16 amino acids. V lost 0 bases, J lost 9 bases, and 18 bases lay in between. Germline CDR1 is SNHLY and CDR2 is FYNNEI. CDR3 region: CASSEAGGAGRSPQHF. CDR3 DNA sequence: TGTGCCAGCAGTGAAGCTGGGGGGGCGGGACGGTCGCCCCAGCATTTT.

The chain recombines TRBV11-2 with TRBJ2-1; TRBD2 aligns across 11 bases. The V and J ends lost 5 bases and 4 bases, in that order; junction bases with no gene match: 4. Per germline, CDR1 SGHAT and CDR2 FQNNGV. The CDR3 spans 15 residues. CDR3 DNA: TGTGCCAGCAGCACTAGCGGGAGTAGGTACAATGAGCAGTTCTTC. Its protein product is CASSTSGSRYNEQFF.

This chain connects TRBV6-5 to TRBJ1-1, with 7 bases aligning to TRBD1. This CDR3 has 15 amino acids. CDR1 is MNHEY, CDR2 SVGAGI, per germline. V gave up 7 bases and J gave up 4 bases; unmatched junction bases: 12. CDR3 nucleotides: TGTGCCAGCAACCAACTCACGACAGGGCCCACTGAAGCTTTCTTT. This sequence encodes CASNQLTTGPTEAFF.

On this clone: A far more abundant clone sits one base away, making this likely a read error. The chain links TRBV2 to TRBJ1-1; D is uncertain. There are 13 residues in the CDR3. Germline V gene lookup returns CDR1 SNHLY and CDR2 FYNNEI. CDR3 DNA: TGTGCCAGCGGTGAAGAGACTGGAGAGTTGGCTTTCTTT. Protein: CASGEETGELAFF. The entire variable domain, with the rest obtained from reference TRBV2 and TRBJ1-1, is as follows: EPEVTQTPSHQVTQMGQEVILRCVPISNHLYFYWYRQILGQKVEFLVSFYNNEISEKSEIFDDQFSVERPDGSNFTLKIRSTKLEDSAMYFCASGEETGELAFFGQGTRLTVV.

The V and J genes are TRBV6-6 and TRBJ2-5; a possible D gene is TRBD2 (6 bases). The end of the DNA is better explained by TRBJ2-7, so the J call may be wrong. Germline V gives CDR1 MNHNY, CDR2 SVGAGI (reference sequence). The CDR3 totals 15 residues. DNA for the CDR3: TGTGCCAGCAGTTACTCCCCGGAGGGTAGCGCCGAGCAGTACTTC. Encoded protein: CASSYSPEGSAEQYF.

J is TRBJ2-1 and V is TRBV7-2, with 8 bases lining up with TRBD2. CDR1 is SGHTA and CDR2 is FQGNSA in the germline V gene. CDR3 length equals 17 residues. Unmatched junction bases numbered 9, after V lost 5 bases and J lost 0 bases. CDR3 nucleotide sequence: TGTGCCAGCAGCCTCCCCGGACTAGCCGGCTCCTACAATGAGCAGTTCTTC. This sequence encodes CASSLPGLAGSYNEQFF. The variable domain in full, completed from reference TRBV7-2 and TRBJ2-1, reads GAGVSQSPSNKVTEKGKDVELRCDPISGHTALYWYRQSLGQGLEFLIYFQGNSAPDKSGLPSDRFSAERTGGSVSTLTIQRTQQEDSAVYLCASSLPGLAGSYNEQFFGPGTRLTVL.

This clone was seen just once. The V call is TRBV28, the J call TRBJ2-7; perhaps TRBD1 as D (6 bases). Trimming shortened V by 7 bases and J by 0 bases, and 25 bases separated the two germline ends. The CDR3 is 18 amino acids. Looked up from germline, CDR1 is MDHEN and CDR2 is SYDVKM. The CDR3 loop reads CASTQVGARTESSYEQYF. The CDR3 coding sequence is TGTGCCAGCACCCAAGTGGGGGCGAGAACAGAAAGCTCCTACGAGCAGTACTTC.

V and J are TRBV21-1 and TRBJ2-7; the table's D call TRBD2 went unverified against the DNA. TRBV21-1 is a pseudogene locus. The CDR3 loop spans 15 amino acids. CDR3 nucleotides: TGTGCCAGCAGCGTGACTAGCGGGAGCTCCTACGAGCAGTACTTC. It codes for CASSVTSGSSYEQYF.

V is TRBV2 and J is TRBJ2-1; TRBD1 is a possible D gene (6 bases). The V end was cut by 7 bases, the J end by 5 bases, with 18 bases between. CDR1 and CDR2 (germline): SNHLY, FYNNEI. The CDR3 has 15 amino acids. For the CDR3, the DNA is TGTGCCAGCAAAGCAGACAGGTGGGGAAACAATGAGCAGTTCTTC. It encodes CASKADRWGNNEQFF.

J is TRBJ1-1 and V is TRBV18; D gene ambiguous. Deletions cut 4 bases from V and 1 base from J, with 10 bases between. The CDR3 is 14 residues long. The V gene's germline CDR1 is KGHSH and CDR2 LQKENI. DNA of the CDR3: TGTGCCAGCTCACAGACACAGACGAACACTGAAGCTTTCTTT. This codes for CASSQTQTNTEAFF.

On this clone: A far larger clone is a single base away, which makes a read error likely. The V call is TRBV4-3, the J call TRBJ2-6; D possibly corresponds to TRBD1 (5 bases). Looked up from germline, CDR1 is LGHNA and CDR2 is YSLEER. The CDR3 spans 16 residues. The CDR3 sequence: CASSQEMSSGANVPTF. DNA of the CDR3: TGCGCCAGCAGCCAAGAAATGAGCTCTGGGGCCAACGTCCCGACTTTC.

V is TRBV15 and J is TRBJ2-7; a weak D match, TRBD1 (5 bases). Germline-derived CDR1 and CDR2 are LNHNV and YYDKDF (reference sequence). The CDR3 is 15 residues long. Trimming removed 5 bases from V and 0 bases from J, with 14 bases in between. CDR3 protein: CATSQDRLSSYEQYF. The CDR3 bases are TGTGCCACCAGCCAAGACAGATTAAGCTCCTACGAGCAGTACTTC.

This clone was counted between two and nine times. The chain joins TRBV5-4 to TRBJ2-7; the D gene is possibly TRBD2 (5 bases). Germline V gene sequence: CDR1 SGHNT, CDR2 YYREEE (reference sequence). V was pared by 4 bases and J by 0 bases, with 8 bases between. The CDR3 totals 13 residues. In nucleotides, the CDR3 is TGTGCCAGCAGCCGCGAGGGCTCCTACGAGCAGTACTTC. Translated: CASSREGSYEQYF.

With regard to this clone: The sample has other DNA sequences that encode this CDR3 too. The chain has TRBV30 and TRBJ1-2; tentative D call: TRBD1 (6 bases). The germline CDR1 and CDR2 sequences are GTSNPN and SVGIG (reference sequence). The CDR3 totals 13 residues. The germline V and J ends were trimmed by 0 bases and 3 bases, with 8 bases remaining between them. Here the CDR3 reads CAWSVGGDYGYTF. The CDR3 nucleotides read TGTGCCTGGAGTGTAGGGGGTGACTATGGCTACACCTTC.

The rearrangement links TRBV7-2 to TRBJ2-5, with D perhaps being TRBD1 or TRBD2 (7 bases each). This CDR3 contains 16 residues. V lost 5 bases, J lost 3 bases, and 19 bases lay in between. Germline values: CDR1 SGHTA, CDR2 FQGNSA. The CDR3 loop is CASSGMTGRGEETQYF. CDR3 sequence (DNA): TGTGCCAGCAGCGGCATGACAGGGAGGGGCGAAGAGACCCAGTACTTC.

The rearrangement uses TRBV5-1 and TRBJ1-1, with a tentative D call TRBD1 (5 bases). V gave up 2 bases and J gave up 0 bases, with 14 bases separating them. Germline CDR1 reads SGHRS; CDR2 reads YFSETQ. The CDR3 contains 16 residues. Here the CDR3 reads CASSLSQGSMNTEAFF. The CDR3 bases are TGCGCCAGCAGCTTATCCCAGGGTTCCATGAACACTGAAGCTTTCTTT.

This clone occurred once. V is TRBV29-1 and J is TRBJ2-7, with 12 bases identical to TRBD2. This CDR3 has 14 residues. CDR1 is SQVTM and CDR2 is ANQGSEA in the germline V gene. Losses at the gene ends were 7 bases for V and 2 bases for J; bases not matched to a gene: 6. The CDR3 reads CSAYGLAGTYEQYF. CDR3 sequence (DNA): TGCAGCGCATACGGACTAGCGGGGACCTACGAGCAGTACTTC.

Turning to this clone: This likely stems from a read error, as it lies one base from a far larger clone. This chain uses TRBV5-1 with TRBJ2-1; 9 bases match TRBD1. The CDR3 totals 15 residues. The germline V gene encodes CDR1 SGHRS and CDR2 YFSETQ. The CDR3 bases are TGCGCCAGCAGCCTCCTAACTACAGGGGGCAATGAGCGGTTCTTC. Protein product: CASSLLTTGGNERFF.

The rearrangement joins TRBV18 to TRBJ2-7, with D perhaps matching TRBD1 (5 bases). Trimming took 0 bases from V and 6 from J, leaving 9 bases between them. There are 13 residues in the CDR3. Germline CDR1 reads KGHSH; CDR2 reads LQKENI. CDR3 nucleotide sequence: TGTGCCAGCTCACCACCGGGGCTCCCCGAGCAGTACTTC. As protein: CASSPPGLPEQYF.

The CDR3 spells CASSLSPYNEQYF. The DNA for the CDR3 is TGTGCCAGCAGTTTAAGTCCTTACAACGAGCAGTACTTC. J is TRBJ2-5 and V is TRBV27; D remains unclear. The J call may not be correct, given that the DNA end is closer to TRBJ2-7. The V gene's germline CDR1 is MNHEY and CDR2 SMNVEV (reference sequence). The CDR3 is 13 residues long.